The 26 T cell receptor beta chains below all came from one sample that was sequenced in a study of blood T cell repertoires in COVID-19. Repertoires were generated with immunoSEQ multiplex PCR, while TCRdb's copy carries only in-frame clones and drops some. The sample has approximately 230,000 clones; about 85% are singletons. The specimen was peripheral blood. These receptors all stem from a man younger than 35 with active or convalescent COVID-19.

The rearrangement uses TRBV6-1 and TRBJ1-1; TRBD1 matches 8 bases. This CDR3 spans 17 amino acids. The germline CDR1 and CDR2 sequences are MNHNS and SASEGT. Losses at the gene ends were 4 bases for V and 5 bases for J; bases not matched to a gene: 15. The CDR3, as DNA: TGTGCCAGCAGTGGCCCTTGGACAGGGCCCCGGGGAACTGAAGCTTTCTTT. Protein sequence: CASSGPWTGPRGTEAFF.

V is TRBV13 and J is TRBJ2-7, with 7 bases fitting TRBD2. Germline values: CDR1 PRHDT, CDR2 FYEKMQ (reference sequence). With V trimmed by 5 bases and J by 2 bases, 6 bases remained unmatched. The CDR3 sequence is 14 residues long. In DNA form, the CDR3 reads TGTGCCAGCAGCCCAAGACTAGCAGCCTACGAGCAGTACTTC. Protein sequence: CASSPRLAAYEQYF.

The rearrangement joins TRBV13 to TRBJ2-5, with D uncertain. Germline V gene sequence: CDR1 PRHDT, CDR2 FYEKMQ (reference sequence). V was shortened by 3 bases and J by 5 bases, with 7 bases between the two germline ends. This CDR3 is built from 12 residues. The chain's CDR3 is CASSLSGETQYF. The CDR3 bases are TGTGCCAGCAGCTTGTCCGGGGAGACCCAGTACTTC.

The chain carries TRBV12-3 or TRBV12-4 and TRBJ1-1; no clear D. V was pared by 6 bases and J by 4 bases, with 12 bases between. This CDR3 is 13 amino acids long. Written as DNA, the CDR3 is TGTGCCAGCAGACGAACTGAGGGCACTGAAGCTTTCTTT. Its protein is CASRRTEGTEAFF.

V usage is TRBV19 and J usage is TRBJ1-1, with TRBD1 matching 9 bases. Germline lookup yields CDR1 LNHDA and CDR2 SQIVND (reference sequence). The CDR3 spans 18 residues. V gave up 5 bases and J gave up 6 bases; unmatched junction bases: 19. This chain's CDR3 is CASSGLTGGTGSSSEAFF. DNA for the CDR3: TGTGCCAGTAGTGGCCTCACAGGGGGCACAGGATCCTCTTCTGAAGCTTTCTTT.

The chain uses TRBV7-8 and TRBJ2-5, with TRBD1 matching over 9 bases. Germline V CDR1 and CDR2: SGHVS, FQNEAQ. CDR3 size: 16 residues. Trimming cost V 4 bases and J 3 bases; bases outside gene matches: 9. In DNA, the CDR3 is TGTGCCAGCAGCTATCTTTTGGGACAGGGAAAAGAGACCCAGTACTTC. Translated: CASSYLLGQGKETQYF.

This clone was seen a single time. The CDR3 bases are TGTGCCAGCAGCACCAAGCGGGAGGGCATCAATGAGCAGTTCTTC. Translated: CASSTKREGINEQFF. This rearrangement joins TRBV21-1 to TRBJ2-1; TRBD2, the D gene given by the table, was not confirmed from the DNA. TRBV21-1 is a recognized pseudogene. The CDR3 length is 15 residues.

This chain links TRBV7-6 with TRBJ2-7, with a weak D call TRBD2 (6 bases). The CDR3 is 16 residues long. Per the germline V gene, CDR1 is SGHVS and CDR2 is FNYEAQ. V was cut by 5 bases and J by 6 bases, with 23 bases left in between. CDR3 sequence reads: CASSPLVLAVAGEQYF. The CDR3 region has the DNA TGTGCCAGCAGCCCTCTAGTACTAGCTGTTGCGGGCGAGCAGTACTTC.

The count of this clone is one. This chain links TRBV2 with TRBJ1-3, with D possibly TRBD1 on 6 matching bases. V gave up 1 base and J gave up 3 bases, with 7 bases separating them. Germline CDR1 is SNHLY and CDR2 is FYNNEI. This CDR3 has 14 amino acids. The DNA of the CDR3 is TGTGCCAGCAGTGAAGGGACAGTTGGAAACACCATATATTTT. This encodes CASSEGTVGNTIYF.

The chain couples TRBV9 to TRBJ2-1, with D maybe TRBD1 (6 bases). The CDR3 covers 15 residues. Per the germline V gene, CDR1 is SGDLS and CDR2 is YYNGEE. The V and J ends lost 2 bases and 0 bases respectively, with 9 bases between them. Here the CDR3 reads CASSVGTNSYNEQFF. CDR3 DNA: TGTGCCAGCAGCGTGGGGACAAACTCCTACAATGAGCAGTTCTTC.

The chain uses TRBV6-5 and TRBJ1-2, with D possibly matching TRBD1 (5 bases). This CDR3 has 13 residues. Germline values: CDR1 MNHEY, CDR2 SVGAGI. With 6 bases removed from V and 0 bases from J, the gap between germline ends came to 8 bases. CDR3 amino acids: CASRGLANYGYTF. For the CDR3, the DNA is TGTGCCAGCAGGGGACTAGCTAACTATGGCTACACCTTC.

V usage is TRBV10-3 and J usage is TRBJ2-2, with unresolved D. CDR1 ENHRY and CDR2 SYGVKD come from the germline V gene. The CDR3 runs to 17 residues. The V end was cut by 0 bases, the J end by 2 bases, with 13 bases between. The DNA for the CDR3 is TGTGCCATCAGTGAGTCGATCCGCGACTTAAACACCGGGGAGCTGTTTTTT. The encoded protein is CAISESIRDLNTGELFF.

The CDR3 DNA follows: TGTGCCAGCAGTTTAACAGGGGGCTTGAACACCATATATTTT. It is translated as CASSLTGGLNTIYF. This sequence joins TRBV27 and TRBJ1-3, with 9 positions matching TRBD1. The CDR3 loop spans 14 amino acids. Germline-derived CDR1 and CDR2 are MNHEY and SMNVEV (reference sequence). J was trimmed by 7 bases and V by 2 bases; bases with no gene match: 3.

This rearrangement joins TRBV19 to TRBJ2-6; TRBD1 is a possible D gene (5 bases). Germline CDR1 reads LNHDA; CDR2 reads SQIVND (reference sequence). The CDR3 runs 16 residues. V lost 7 bases and J lost 0, with 13 bases in between. The CDR3 DNA reads TGTGCCAGTACCCAGGGCCTAAGCTCTGGGGCCAACGTCCTGACTTTC. This translates into CASTQGLSSGANVLTF.

This clone was detected only once. CDR3 loop: CASSAGGGPYNSPLHF. The CDR3 DNA reads as TGTGCCAGTAGTGCCGGCGGGGGGCCCTATAATTCACCCCTCCACTTT. V usage is TRBV19 and J usage is TRBJ1-6; perhaps TRBD1 as D (6 bases). V lost 5 bases and J 2 bases, leaving 13 bases between the germline ends. The CDR3 is made up of 16 amino acids. Per the germline V gene, CDR1 is LNHDA and CDR2 is SQIVND (reference sequence). Complete variable domain (other parts from reference TRBV19 and TRBJ1-6): DGGITQSPKYLFRKEGQNVTLSCEQNLNHDAMYWYRQDPGQGLRLIYYSQIVNDFQKGDIAEGYSVSREKKESFPLTVTSAQKNPTAFYLCASSAGGGPYNSPLHFGNGTRLTVT.

The rearrangement joins TRBV28 to TRBJ1-1, with 7 bases identical to TRBD1. With 4 bases clipped from V and 5 bases from J, the junction kept 4 bases outside the gene matches. CDR3 length: 13 residues. Germline V gene sequence: CDR1 MDHEN, CDR2 SYDVKM. CDR3: CASSSGGYTEAFF. In DNA, the CDR3 is TGTGCCAGCAGTTCAGGGGGTTATACTGAAGCTTTCTTT.

The chain carries TRBV6-5 and TRBJ2-5, with a tentative D call TRBD2 (6 bases). The CDR3 loop spans 13 amino acids. Trimming removed 6 bases at V and 3 bases at J, with 11 bases between. CDR1 MNHEY and CDR2 SVGAGI come from the germline V gene. In DNA, the CDR3 is TGTGCCAGCAGGCGGGGCCGGGAAGAGACCCAGTACTTC. Protein product: CASRRGREETQYF.

The rearrangement links TRBV18 to TRBJ2-1; TRBD1 agrees at 10 bases. Germline CDR1 KGHSH, CDR2 LQKENI. V lost 2 bases and J lost 1; bases outside the gene matches: 5. The CDR3 extends over 17 amino acids. As DNA, the CDR3 is TGTGCCAGCTCACCAGCCGGACAGGGGGGTTCCTACAATGAGCAGTTCTTC. Protein product: CASSPAGQGGSYNEQFF.

The V gene is TRBV28, the J gene TRBJ1-1; D call uncertain. The CDR3 has 14 amino acids. Trimming shortened V by 2 bases and J by 0 bases, and 7 bases separated the two germline ends. Germline lookup yields CDR1 MDHEN and CDR2 SYDVKM. DNA of the CDR3: TGTGCCAGCAGTTTACCGACTATGAACACTGAAGCTTTCTTT. Protein: CASSLPTMNTEAFF.

This sequence joins TRBV5-4 and TRBJ2-3; D remains unclear. The ends were cut back, 3 bases at V and 2 bases at J, with 13 bases in the middle. CDR1 and CDR2 (germline): SGHNT, YYREEE (reference sequence). The CDR3 is 15 residues long. CDR3 residues: CASSSTERTTDTQYF. CDR3 sequence (DNA): TGTGCCAGCAGCTCCACAGAGAGAACCACAGATACGCAGTATTTT.

Many counts were recorded for this clone. V gene TRBV11-3 combines with J gene TRBJ1-1, with D perhaps TRBD1 (6 bases). CDR3 length: 14 residues. Deletions cut 6 bases from V and 7 bases from J, with 18 bases between. Germline-derived CDR1 and CDR2 are SGHNT and YENEEA. The CDR3 is CASSTSHLQGEAFF. DNA for the CDR3: TGTGCCAGCAGTACTAGTCACTTACAGGGTGAAGCTTTCTTT.

In its sample, this clone was seen once. V is TRBV28 and J is TRBJ1-6; 8 nucleotides align to TRBD1. This CDR3 is 18 amino acids long. J was trimmed by 0 bases and V by 7 bases; bases with no gene match: 11. Germline lookup yields CDR1 MDHEN and CDR2 SYDVKM. CDR3 protein: CASKGIRQGSSYNSPLHF. DNA of the CDR3: TGTGCCAGCAAAGGGATTCGACAGGGGAGCTCCTATAATTCACCCCTCCACTTT.

The chain has TRBV5-1 and TRBJ2-1; 8 bases map to TRBD2. With V trimmed by 5 bases and J by 6 bases, 13 bases remained unmatched. Germline lookup yields CDR1 SGHRS and CDR2 YFSETQ. The CDR3 has 16 amino acids. The chain's CDR3 is CASSSRAGGQLNEQFF. CDR3 bases: TGCGCCAGCAGTTCCCGGGCGGGGGGCCAACTCAATGAGCAGTTCTTC.

The gene calls are TRBV15 and TRBJ1-5; D call uncertain. V was shortened by 1 base and J by 3 bases, with 7 bases between the two germline ends. The germline CDR1 and CDR2 sequences are LNHNV and YYDKDF (reference sequence). CDR3 length: 14 residues. CDR3 sequence (DNA): TGTGCCACCAGCAGAGGAGGGTTCAATCAGCCCCAGCATTTT. This translates into CATSRGGFNQPQHF. Looking up the rest from reference TRBV15 and TRBJ1-5 gives the full variable domain: DAMVIQNPRYQVTQFGKPVTLSCSQTLNHNVMYWYQQKSSQAPKLLFHYYDKDFNNEADTPDNFQSRRPNTSFCFLDIRSPGLGDTAMYLCATSRGGFNQPQHFGDGTRLSIL.

This clone appeared a few times. Here the CDR3 reads CASISGGKGNYGYTF. CDR3 coding DNA: TGTGCCAGTATCTCAGGGGGAAAGGGAAACTATGGCTACACCTTC. The chain joins TRBV19 to TRBJ1-2, with TRBD1 matching 7 bases. The CDR3 sequence is 15 residues long. Germline values: CDR1 LNHDA, CDR2 SQIVND (reference sequence). The V segment lost 7 bases and the J segment 2 bases; nucleotides outside the gene matches: 10.

CDR3 nucleotide sequence: TGTGCCAGCAGTTCCTATGCGGGAGGGTCAAATGAGCAGTTCTTC. This sequence encodes CASSSYAGGSNEQFF. The rearrangement uses TRBV6-2 or TRBV6-3 and TRBJ2-1; 9 nucleotides agree with TRBD2. CDR1 MNHEY and CDR2 SVGEGT come from the germline V gene. The CDR3 runs to 15 residues. The V and J ends lost 4 bases and 7 bases, in that order; junction bases with no gene match: 8.